This T cell receptor (beta chain) was profiled in a study of T cell repertoires in cytomegalovirus infection. Study-level information: CMV infection and matching HLA type were both indicated by public TCR beta signatures.

General study points: The ex vivo response was dominated by HLA-C-restricted CMV-specific TCR beta clonotypes. Cumulated frequencies of public TCR beta families served to identify carriers of CMV plus the relevant HLA.

In regard to this clonotype: Its matching antigen is unknown.

Via MiXCR, TCRdb re-called the reads, giving one row per CDR3 protein. The data show 230,000 or so distinct CDR3 sequences, with 15% to 20% seen just once and roughly 45% held by the top ten. The clonotype comes from a human donor in good health (CMV status not recorded). Some clones in this sample may be carry-over from other donors' samples. The sample consisted of CD8+ T cells from PBMCs.

The CDR3, as DNA: TGTGCCAGCAGCCAAGATCTGAAGAACACTGAAGCTTTCTTT. It specifies CASSQDLKNTEAFF. This chain connects TRBV4-2 to TRBJ1-1; D is uncertain. Germline-derived CDR1 and CDR2 are LGHNA and YNFKEQ. The CDR3 covers 14 residues. The V and J ends lost 0 bases and 1 base respectively, with 6 bases between them.